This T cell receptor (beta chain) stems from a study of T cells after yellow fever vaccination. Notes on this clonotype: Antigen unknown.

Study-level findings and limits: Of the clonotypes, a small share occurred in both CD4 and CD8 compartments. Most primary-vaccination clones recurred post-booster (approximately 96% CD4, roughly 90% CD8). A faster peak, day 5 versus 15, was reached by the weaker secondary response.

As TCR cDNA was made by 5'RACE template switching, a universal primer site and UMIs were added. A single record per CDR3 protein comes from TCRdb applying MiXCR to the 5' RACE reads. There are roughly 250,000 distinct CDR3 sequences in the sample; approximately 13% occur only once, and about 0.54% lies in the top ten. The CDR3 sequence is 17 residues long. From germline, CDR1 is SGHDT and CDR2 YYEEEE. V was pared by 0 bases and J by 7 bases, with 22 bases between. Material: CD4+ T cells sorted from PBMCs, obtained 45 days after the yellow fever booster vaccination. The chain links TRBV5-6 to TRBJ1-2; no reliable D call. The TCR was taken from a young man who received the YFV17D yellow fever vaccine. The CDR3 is CASSLVRSSRGGSGYTF. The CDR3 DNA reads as TGTGCCAGCAGCTTGGTGCGCTCATCCCGGGGAGGCTCTGGCTACACCTTC. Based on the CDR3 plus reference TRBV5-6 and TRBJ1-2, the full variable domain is DAGVTQSPTHLIKTRGQQVTLRCSPKSGHDTVSWYQQALGQGPQFIFQYYEEEERQRGNFPDRFSGHQFPNYSSELNVNALLLGDSALYLCASSLVRSSRGGSGYTFGSGTRLTVV.